This entry describes one T cell receptor beta chain. At one of its ends the junction is not consistent with the germline gene, which may arise from a read error. The sample is drawn from a study of blood T cell repertoires in COVID-19. Study overall: Both acute and convalescent COVID-19 samples were obtained from the United States, Italy and Spain. Nucleic acid was either cDNA or gDNA, and it came from T cells, B-cell-depleted T cells, or PBMCs.

Original processing notes: Researchers report that nucleated cell counts were estimated from reference gene primer amplification. The data were produced by immunoSEQ multiplex PCR, yet TCRdb's version contains in-frame clones alone and is incomplete. V, J and clone size reflect that table, while D and trimming were determined from the DNA. The sample yields 60,000 to 85,000 clones, approximately 85% seen once. The CDR3 is made up of 13 amino acids. In germline, CDR1 is SSHAT, CDR2 FNYEAQ (reference sequence). What was sequenced was peripheral blood. This sequence joins TRBV7-7 and TRBJ1-1; the D is unclear. This clonotype originated in a man between 65 and 79 years old with acute or convalescent COVID-19. The CDR3 sequence is CASSLTRDTEAFF. As DNA, the CDR3 is TGTGCTAGCAGCTTAACACGGGACACTGAAGCTTTCTTT.